Listed here are 29 T cell receptor beta chains from one sample, sequenced in a study of blood T cell repertoires in COVID-19. Assay used: immunoSEQ multiplex PCR; TCRdb lists only in-frame clones, some missing. Of about 190,000 clones in the sample, about nine tenths are singletons; the top ten hold around 7%. The specimen sequenced was peripheral blood. These receptors came from a man aged 40-49 years with acute or convalescent COVID-19.

The J gene is TRBJ2-3, the V gene TRBV30; 12 positions agree with TRBD2. V dropped 2 bases and J dropped 5; count of bases not matched to a gene: 11. In germline, CDR1 is GTSNPN, CDR2 SVGIG (reference sequence). This CDR3 is 17 amino acids long. CDR3 in amino acids: CAWSLGLAGSHGDTQYF. The CDR3 DNA follows: TGTGCCTGGAGTCTCGGACTAGCGGGGTCTCATGGAGATACGCAGTATTTT.

The chain has TRBV29-1 and TRBJ1-5; 8 nucleotides align to TRBD1. Germline CDR1 reads SQVTM; CDR2 reads ANQGSEA. The CDR3 consists of 14 residues. The ends lost 6 bases at V and 3 bases at J; junction bases unmatched: 7. CDR3 coding DNA: TGCAGCGTCAGAACGACAGGGGACAATCAGCCCCAGCATTTT. As protein: CSVRTTGDNQPQHF.

The count of this clone is one. J is TRBJ1-2 and V is TRBV19, with TRBD1 as a possible D gene (6 bases). The CDR3 consists of 16 residues. The germline V gene encodes CDR1 LNHDA and CDR2 SQIVND (reference sequence). The V end lost 3 bases, the J end lost 0 bases, and 14 bases lay between the germline ends. CDR3 protein: CASSIDGGPSNYGYTF. CDR3 in DNA: TGTGCCAGTAGTATCGACGGGGGGCCCTCTAACTATGGCTACACCTTC.

This clone is a singleton in its sample. The V and J genes are TRBV9 and TRBJ1-5; 8 bases align to TRBD1. After removal of 3 bases from V and 3 bases from J, the junction contained 20 bases not matched to a gene. The CDR3 contains 20 residues. Germline V gives CDR1 SGDLS, CDR2 YYNGEE. The CDR3 protein is CASSESSKPFGTGHNQPQHF. For the CDR3, the DNA is TGTGCCAGCAGCGAAAGCTCAAAACCTTTTGGGACAGGCCACAATCAGCCCCAGCATTTT.

V gene TRBV6-5 combines with J gene TRBJ2-1, with 9 bases matching TRBD2. Trimming at V came to 6 bases and at J to 6 bases, leaving 6 bases not matched to a gene. This CDR3 spans 14 amino acids. Germline loops: CDR1 MNHEY, CDR2 SVGAGI. The CDR3 bases are TGTGCCAGCAGCCTCGGGACTAGCCTCAATGAGCAGTTCTTC. Amino acid sequence: CASSLGTSLNEQFF.

This chain connects TRBV27 to TRBJ2-5; possible D gene TRBD1, 6 bases. V gave up 2 bases and J gave up 4 bases, with 11 bases separating them. Germline-derived CDR1 and CDR2 are MNHEY and SMNVEV (reference sequence). The CDR3 spans 14 residues. The CDR3 DNA is TGTGCCAGCAGTTTAAATTGGGGGCTAGAGACCCAGTACTTC. Its translation is CASSLNWGLETQYF.

The count of this clone is one. V gene TRBV6-4 combines with J gene TRBJ1-2; the D is unclear. V lost 6 bases and J 4 bases, leaving 21 bases between the germline ends. Per the germline V gene, CDR1 is MRHNA and CDR2 is SNTAGT. The CDR3 covers 16 residues. This CDR3 reads CASSRRGREGVYGYTF. CDR3 sequence (DNA): TGTGCCAGCAGCCGACGAGGGAGGGAAGGAGTCTATGGCTACACCTTC.

The gene calls are TRBV27 and TRBJ1-1, with TRBD1 as a possible D gene (6 bases). CDR1 is MNHEY, CDR2 SMNVEV, per germline (reference sequence). V lost 6 bases, J lost 4 bases, and 9 bases lay in between. This CDR3 contains 12 residues. DNA of the CDR3: TGTGCCAGCAGAGGGGGTTTCACTGAAGCTTTCTTT. Encoded protein: CASRGGFTEAFF.

This clone was picked up one time. This chain joins TRBV28 and TRBJ1-1; 8 bases are shared with TRBD1. CDR1 and CDR2 from the germline V gene are MDHEN and SYDVKM. This CDR3 has 14 residues. V shed 7 bases, J shed 8 bases, and the junction held 12 bases outside the gene matches. Here the CDR3 DNA reads TGTGCCAGCAACCGACCAGGGACAGGACTGGAAGCTTTCTTT. Translated: CASNRPGTGLEAFF.

This clone was found a few times. CDR3 nucleotide sequence: TGCGCCAGCAGCTTGAGGACCGGGACAGGGGGGCCTAACACTGAAGCTTTCTTT. Its protein product is CASSLRTGTGGPNTEAFF. The chain uses TRBV5-1 and TRBJ1-1; TRBD1 matches at 11 bases. CDR1 is SGHRS and CDR2 is YFSETQ in the germline V gene. There are 18 residues in the CDR3. V lost 1 base and J lost 2; bases outside the gene matches: 10.

This chain uses TRBV6-5 with TRBJ1-4; TRBD1 matches 9 bases. Germline CDR1 MNHEY, CDR2 SVGAGI. V dropped 5 bases and J dropped 4; count of bases not matched to a gene: 2. The CDR3 spans 14 residues. Here the CDR3 reads CASSTDRGNEKLFF. CDR3 bases: TGTGCCAGCAGTACGGACAGGGGTAATGAAAAACTGTTTTTT.

The rearrangement uses TRBV2 and TRBJ2-7; the D gene is possibly TRBD2 (6 bases). The CDR3 length is 14 residues. CDR1 and CDR2 (germline): SNHLY, FYNNEI. Trimming left V 4 bases short and J 0 bases short, with 10 bases between. CDR3 nucleotides: TGTGCCAGCAGTGGGAGGACTATCTCCTACGAGCAGTACTTC. It codes for CASSGRTISYEQYF.

V gene TRBV30 combines with J gene TRBJ2-1; TRBD2 matches at 11 bases. J lost 1 base, V lost 3 bases, and 11 bases had no gene match. CDR1 GTSNPN and CDR2 SVGIG come from the germline V gene (reference sequence). The CDR3 has 18 residues. Here the CDR3 DNA reads TGTGCCTGGAGCGTACTAGCGGGGGATCCCTCGTCCTACAATGAGCAGTTCTTC. Amino acid sequence: CAWSVLAGDPSSYNEQFF.

V is TRBV6-5 and J is TRBJ2-3; 7 bases map to TRBD2. CDR3 length: 14 residues. V was clipped by 4 bases and J by 2 bases; unmatched bases: 3. Germline V CDR1 and CDR2: MNHEY, SVGAGI. CDR3 DNA sequence: TGTGCCAGCAGTTCGGCGGGGGTCACAGATACGCAGTATTTT. This translates into CASSSAGVTDTQYF.

The chain uses TRBV5-1 and TRBJ1-1; D remains ambiguous. V lost 2 bases and J lost 3, with 11 bases in between. This CDR3 contains 14 residues. Per germline, CDR1 SGHRS and CDR2 YFSETQ. The CDR3 region is CASSFSRGDTEAFF. Here the CDR3 DNA reads TGCGCCAGCAGCTTTAGTCGGGGTGACACTGAAGCTTTCTTT.

This clone has only one observation. V is TRBV7-9 and J is TRBJ1-1; 9 bases are a match to TRBD1. CDR1 and CDR2 from the germline V gene are SEHNR and FQNEAQ (reference sequence). With 6 bases clipped from V and 1 base from J, the junction kept 3 bases outside the gene matches. This CDR3 has 14 amino acids. As DNA, the CDR3 is TGTGCCAGCAGATCGGACAGGGGGAACACTGAAGCTTTCTTT. Protein sequence: CASRSDRGNTEAFF.

V is TRBV7-9 and J is TRBJ2-7; D ambiguous. Germline V lookup: CDR1 SEHNR, CDR2 FQNEAQ (reference sequence). V lost 1 base and J lost 3, with 10 bases in between. This CDR3 is 14 amino acids long. CDR3 amino acids: CASSLVQIGYEQYF. The DNA of the CDR3 is TGTGCCAGCAGCTTAGTTCAGATTGGCTACGAGCAGTACTTC.

V gene TRBV19 combines with J gene TRBJ1-4; 10 nucleotides agree with TRBD1. This CDR3 comprises 14 residues. CDR1 and CDR2 from the germline V gene are LNHDA and SQIVND (reference sequence). J was trimmed by 8 bases and V by 3 bases; bases with no gene match: 3. For the CDR3, the DNA is TGTGCCAGTAGTATGGGACAGGGGTGGGAAAAACTGTTTTTT. This gives the protein CASSMGQGWEKLFF.

This chain joins TRBV11-1 and TRBJ1-5, with TRBD1 matching 11 bases. The CDR3 is 15 residues long. V gave up 5 bases and J gave up 4 bases; unmatched junction bases: 4. Germline lookup yields CDR1 SGHAT and CDR2 FQDESV (reference sequence). CDR3 nucleotides: TGTGCCAGCAGCCTAGGGACAGGGGGAAATCAGCCCCAGCATTTT. Translation: CASSLGTGGNQPQHF.

This chain joins TRBV7-2 and TRBJ2-5; 9 bases fit TRBD2. The CDR3 covers 16 residues. V shed 1 base and J 5 bases; nucleotides not matched to a gene: 8. Germline V gene lookup returns CDR1 SGHTA and CDR2 FQGNSA. The CDR3 DNA reads TGTGCCAGCAGCTTAGACCCTGCGGGGGGGCGTGAGACCCAGTACTTC. It yields the protein CASSLDPAGGRETQYF.

The chain uses TRBV10-3 and TRBJ1-1; 7 bases fit TRBD1. Trimming removed 3 bases from V and 6 bases from J; junction bases left unmatched: 7. The CDR3 is made up of 14 amino acids. Germline lookup yields CDR1 ENHRY and CDR2 SYGVKD. The CDR3: CAISDPTGIAEAFF. The DNA for the CDR3 is TGTGCCATCAGTGACCCGACAGGGATCGCTGAAGCTTTCTTT.

This clone was seen a few times. The V and J genes are TRBV5-5 and TRBJ1-4; no reliable D call. CDR1 and CDR2 from the germline V gene are SGHKS and YYEKEE (reference sequence). V was trimmed by 4 bases and J by 0 bases, leaving 10 bases between them. This CDR3 is 15 amino acids long. CDR3 loop: CASSRSVSTNEKLFF. CDR3 in DNA: TGTGCCAGCAGCCGATCGGTGTCAACTAATGAAAAACTGTTTTTT. Based on the CDR3 plus reference TRBV5-5 and TRBJ1-4, the full variable domain is DAGVTQSPTHLIKTRGQQVTLRCSPISGHKSVSWYQQVLGQGPQFIFQYYEKEERGRGNFPDRFSARQFPNYSSELNVNALLLGDSALYLCASSRSVSTNEKLFFGSGTQLSVL.

In the case of this clone: The same CDR3 also results from other DNA sequences found in this sample. This chain joins TRBV30 and TRBJ2-3; the D gene is possibly TRBD1 (5 bases). CDR1 and CDR2 (germline): GTSNPN, SVGIG (reference sequence). V lost 0 bases and J lost 4, with 5 bases in between. The CDR3 sequence is 12 residues long. This chain's CDR3 is CAWSVTADTQYF. The CDR3 DNA reads as TGTGCCTGGAGTGTGACAGCAGATACGCAGTATTTT.

The chain employs TRBV28 and TRBJ2-7; 8 bases line up with TRBD1. CDR3 size: 14 residues. Unmatched junction bases numbered 7, after V lost 6 bases and J lost 3 bases. Germline CDR1 MDHEN, CDR2 SYDVKM. CDR3 in DNA: TGTGCCAGCAGCAGGACAGGGAGTCTCTACGAGCAGTACTTC. Translated, it gives CASSRTGSLYEQYF.

The V and J genes are TRBV2 and TRBJ1-4; TRBD1 is a possible D gene (5 bases). Between the trimmed V and J ends, which lost 1 base and 5 bases, there was a span of 11 bases. The CDR3 has 15 residues. CDR1 SNHLY and CDR2 FYNNEI come from the germline V gene. CDR3 nucleotide sequence: TGTGCCAGCAGTGAAGGACGGGGACTAAATGAAAAACTGTTTTTT. Protein: CASSEGRGLNEKLFF.

The chain joins TRBV6-2 or TRBV6-3 to TRBJ1-3; D is unclear. The length of the CDR3 is 14 residues. Germline CDR1 MNHEY, CDR2 SVGEGT. Deletions cut 2 bases from V and 0 bases from J, with 5 bases between. The CDR3 region is CASSYSSSGNTIYF. CDR3 in DNA: TGTGCCAGCAGTTACAGTAGCTCTGGAAACACCATATATTTT.

The chain is built from TRBV11-2 and TRBJ1-6, with TRBD1 identical over 8 bases. This CDR3 is 14 amino acids long. CDR1 and CDR2 (germline): SGHAT, FQNNGV. The V and J ends lost 5 bases and 6 bases, in that order; junction bases with no gene match: 3. CDR3 region: CASSAGGVNSPLHF. DNA of the CDR3: TGTGCCAGCAGCGCAGGGGGCGTTAATTCACCCCTCCACTTT.

The rearrangement joins TRBV24-1 to TRBJ2-7, with TRBD1 matching 10 bases. The ends lost 4 bases at V and 4 bases at J; junction bases unmatched: 15. This CDR3 comprises 18 residues. Per the germline V gene, CDR1 is KGHDR and CDR2 is SFDVKD. The CDR3 spells CATSDNAVRGQGTYEQYF. CDR3 DNA: TGTGCCACCAGTGACAATGCCGTGAGGGGACAGGGGACGTACGAGCAGTACTTC.

This rearrangement joins TRBV5-1 to TRBJ1-1; no reliable D call. Germline assignment: CDR1 SGHRS and CDR2 YFSETQ. Trimming cost V 6 bases and J 3 bases, with 9 bases left between them. The CDR3 length is 12 residues. The CDR3 region is CASTGEHTEAFF. The CDR3 DNA reads TGCGCCAGCACCGGGGAGCACACTGAAGCTTTCTTT.